One T cell receptor (beta chain) is described in this entry. Its antigen is unidentified. This sample was included in a study of cytomegalovirus exposure and HLA in healthy donors. Regarding the study as a whole: Apart from CMV serostatus, no immune exposure information was available. An analysis that came later showed most CMV-associated TCR beta chains appearing HLA-restricted. It was likely that a cluster of highly shared sequence variants was a sequencing artifact.

Germline V gives CDR1 SNHLY, CDR2 FYNNEI. There are 13 residues in the CDR3. The V and J ends lost 4 bases and 1 base respectively, with 7 bases between them. It was with 60 Vbeta and 13 Jbeta primers that the PCR ran. TCRdb's copy holds only in-frame clones and misses some; the assay was immunoSEQ multiplex PCR. Of approximately 99,000 clones in the sample, roughly three quarters were seen once. Sequenced sample: PBMCs. The chain combines TRBV2 with TRBJ1-2; D remains ambiguous. The TCR sequence derives from a male donor in good health and CMV-seropositive. Here the CDR3 DNA reads TGTGCCAGCAGTGCATCCGGTAACTATGGCTACACCTTC. Residues: CASSASGNYGYTF.